Following are 2 T cell receptor beta chains from one sample sequenced in a study of early T cells in non-severe SARS-CoV-2 infection. TCRdb reanalysed the 5' RACE reads using MiXCR and keeps one entry per CDR3 protein. The sample holds about 37,000 distinct CDR3 sequences, roughly 5.4% seen once. The sample consisted of whole blood, taken at baseline. These TCRs come from an adult who was a healthcare worker with PCR-confirmed SARS-CoV-2 infection or an uninfected control (not recorded which).

This clonotype was detected ten times or more. The chain carries TRBV20-1 and TRBJ1-2; 8 bases map to TRBD1. J was trimmed by 8 bases and V by 7 bases; bases with no gene match: 9. Germline V gene lookup returns CDR1 DFQATT and CDR2 SNEGSKA (reference sequence). CDR3 length: 12 residues. CDR3 nucleotides: TGCAGTGTGGACCGGACAGGGAGCGGCTACACCTTC. This sequence encodes CSVDRTGSGYTF.

This clonotype was found many times. The V and J genes are TRBV7-6 and TRBJ2-5; TRBD2 is a possible D gene (5 bases). Germline lookup yields CDR1 SGHVS and CDR2 FNYEAQ. V lost 3 bases to trimming and J lost 5 bases, with 16 bases between them. The length of the CDR3 is 15 residues. CDR3 sequence reads: CASSFAGGPAETQYF. The CDR3 coding sequence is TGTGCCAGCAGCTTTGCGGGTGGACCCGCGGAGACCCAGTACTTC.